This TCR beta chain emerged from a study of blood T cells in healthy people across ages. Overall study results and limits: Without sorted subsets, naive and antigen-experienced compartments could not be conclusively compared. Expanded clonotype changes were possibly confounded by unknown donor CMV status.

Individuals who donated were healthy Caucasians from Russia aged roughly 6 to 90. The use of a sample-barcoded 5' primer and a J-beta primer mix characterized a second PCR of roughly 6 to 12 cycles. From the 5' RACE reads, TCRdb called clonotypes with MiXCR, one entry per CDR3 protein. The table has more than 650,000 distinct CDR3 sequences, approximately 22% seen once. Germline lookup yields CDR1 SGHVS and CDR2 FNYEAQ. The V gene lost 2 bases and the J gene lost 3 bases, with 8 bases spanning the gap. CDR3 length: 14 amino acids. Regarding this clonotype: What it binds is not known.

This TCR derives from an older man in good health. Sequencing used blood. The chain has TRBV7-6 and TRBJ1-3, with D perhaps TRBD1 (5 bases). The CDR3 DNA follows: TGTGCCAGCAGCTTACAGGGAGTTGGAAACACCATATATTTT. Translating it yields CASSLQGVGNTIYF.